This TCR beta chain was recorded in a study of regulatory T cells in long-lasting Graves disease. The length of the CDR3 is 13 residues. Germline CDR1 MGHRA, CDR2 YSYEKL. V was trimmed by 8 bases and J by 5 bases, leaving 12 bases between them. Specified time point: newly diagnosed GD, antithyroid drugs for less than 3 months. RNA extracted from PBMCs served as the sequencing template. Arm-PCR with iRepertoire HTBI primers amplified the CDR3 regions for these TCR beta libraries. From the multiplex PCR reads, TCRdb called clonotypes with MiXCR, one entry per CDR3 protein. The sample has fewer than 550,000 distinct CDR3 sequences, 16% seen once. Another study also made use of these data, one on T cells in Graves' hyperthyroidism and ophthalmopathy.

The sample was peripheral blood mononuclear cells (PBMCs), taken at new diagnosis, from a patient treated with antithyroid drugs. V is TRBV4-1 and J is TRBJ1-4, with a possible D match to TRBD1 (6 bases). The clonotype comes from a woman under 30 with Graves disease. The CDR3 region has the DNA TGCGCCAGCGTGGACAGAAGGAATGAAAAACTGTTTTTT. Its protein product is CASVDRRNEKLFF.